This T cell receptor beta chain appears in the sequencing data of a study of cytomegalovirus exposure and HLA in healthy donors (dated by TCRdb to about 2017). For the wider study: According to a later analysis, the 120 or so validation repertoires were produced on the same platform as the roughly 700 repertoires of the first cohort. The study was designed to test whether signatures of past pathogen exposure could be identified by cataloging public T cell receptors. A separate validation cohort of roughly 130 different subjects was used in addition to the approximately 700-subject first cohort. To predict cytomegalovirus infection status, the study combined high-throughput TCR immunosequencing, statistical association of individual TCRs with disease status, and machine learning.

Separate from the roughly 650-subject first cohort, the validation cohort of 95 to 150 subjects was the group to which the donors belonged. Study-wide findings and limitations: A few of the identified cytomegalovirus-associated TCR beta chains were confirmed in vitro to be specific for cytomegalovirus antigens. Cytomegalovirus status was reported to be diagnosed by the classifier with high specificity and sensitivity in both the original and validation cohorts. It was suggested by the authors that the approach could potentially be generalized to other disease states and immunological phenotypes. The study gave a list of 150 to 200 TCR beta chains associated with cytomegalovirus. A later analysis lacked HLA typing for the validation cohort, so it scored co-occurrence in that cohort across all 110 or so repertoires. A later analysis found that TCRs clustered in the first cohort also tended to co-occur in the roughly 110 validation repertoires, with 94% of cluster scores above 0. Most TCR sequences were seen in very few donors, while some public TCRs were found in many individuals.

In the case of this clone: Its antigen remains unidentified. No much larger clone exists at a distance of one base, and base qualities are not known.

Library prep was done by the immunoSEQ multiplex PCR assay. As for how the authors treated the data: A statistical classification framework was built to diagnose cytomegalovirus status from the catalog of TCR beta chain sequences. TCRdb's version of the immuneACCESS table is confined to in-frame rearrangements and falls short of the full clone set. An unresolved V gene accounts for under half of the shortfall where checked; the remainder is of unknown origin. V and J calls and clone size are given by that table; D and trimming were obtained from the DNA. A total of around 260,000 clones appear in this sample, around 91% of them only once. Of the sample, just over 3% falls within the top ten clones. The V end loses 3 bases and the J end loses 9 bases, and a stretch of 12 bases separates them. From its cysteine to its phenylalanine, the CDR3 spans 13 amino acids. Solely the CDR3 DNA is kept, with 39 bases framed from the first base. From the germline V gene (reference sequence), CDR1 is LNHNV and CDR2 is YYDKDF.

The TCR comes from a woman aged 25 to 39 in good health and CMV-seronegative. The V and J genes are TRBV15 and TRBJ2-1, with no D gene named confidently. Sequenced: PBMCs. The DNA sequence follows: TGTGCCACCAGCAGTCTGATTTACGTTGAGCAGTTCTTC. It codes for CATSSLIYVEQFF.